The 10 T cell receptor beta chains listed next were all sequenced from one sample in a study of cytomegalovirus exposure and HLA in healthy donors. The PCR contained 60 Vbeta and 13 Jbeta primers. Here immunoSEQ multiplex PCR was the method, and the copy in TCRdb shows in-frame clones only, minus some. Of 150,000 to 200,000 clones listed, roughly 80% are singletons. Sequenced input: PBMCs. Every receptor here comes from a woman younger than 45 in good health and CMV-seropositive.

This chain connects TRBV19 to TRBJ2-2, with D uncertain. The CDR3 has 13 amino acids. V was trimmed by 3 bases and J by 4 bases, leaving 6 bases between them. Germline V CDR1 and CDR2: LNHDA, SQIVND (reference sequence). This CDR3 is CASSIKSTGELFF. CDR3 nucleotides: TGTGCCAGTAGTATTAAGAGCACCGGGGAGCTGTTTTTT.

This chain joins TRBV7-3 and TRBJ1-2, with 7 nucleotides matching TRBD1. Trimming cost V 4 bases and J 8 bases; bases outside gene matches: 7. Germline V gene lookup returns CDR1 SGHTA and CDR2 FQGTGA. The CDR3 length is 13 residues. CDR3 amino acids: CASSSTGAEGYTF. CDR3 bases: TGTGCCAGCAGCTCCACAGGGGCTGAAGGCTACACCTTC.

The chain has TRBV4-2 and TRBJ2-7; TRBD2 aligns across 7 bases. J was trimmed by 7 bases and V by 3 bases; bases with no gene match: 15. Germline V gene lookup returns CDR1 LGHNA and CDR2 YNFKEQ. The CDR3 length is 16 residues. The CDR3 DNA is TGTGCCAGCAGCCAGGAAGAGAGGCTCCCGGGGGGAGAGCAGTACTTC. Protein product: CASSQEERLPGGEQYF.

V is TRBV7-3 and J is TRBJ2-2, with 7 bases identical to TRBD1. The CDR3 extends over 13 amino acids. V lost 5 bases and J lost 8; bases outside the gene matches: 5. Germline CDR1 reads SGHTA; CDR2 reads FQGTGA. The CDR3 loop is CASSATGPGELFF. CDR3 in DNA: TGTGCCAGCAGCGCGACAGGGCCGGGGGAGCTGTTTTTT.

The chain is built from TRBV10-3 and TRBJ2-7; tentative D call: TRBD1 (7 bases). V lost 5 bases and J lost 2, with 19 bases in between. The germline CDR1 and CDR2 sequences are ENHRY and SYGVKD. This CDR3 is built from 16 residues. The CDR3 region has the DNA TGTGCCATCAGTAACACAGGAGGGGACAGACCCTACGAGCAGTACTTC. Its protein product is CAISNTGGDRPYEQYF.

This CDR3 reads CATSSQGDNQPQHF. The CDR3 region has the DNA TGTGCCACCAGCAGCCAAGGGGATAATCAGCCCCAGCATTTT. The chain recombines TRBV15 with TRBJ1-5; tentative D call: TRBD1 (5 bases). Looked up from germline, CDR1 is LNHNV and CDR2 is YYDKDF (reference sequence). The CDR3 length is 14 residues. V was clipped by 3 bases and J by 4 bases, with 10 bases between them.

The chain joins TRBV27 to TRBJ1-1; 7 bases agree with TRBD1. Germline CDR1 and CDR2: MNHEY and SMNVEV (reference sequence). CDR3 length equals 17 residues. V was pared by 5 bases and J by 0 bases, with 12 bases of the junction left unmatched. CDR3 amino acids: CASSPRRGRSMNTEAFF. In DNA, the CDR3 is TGTGCCAGCAGTCCCCGAAGGGGGCGTAGTATGAACACTGAAGCTTTCTTT.

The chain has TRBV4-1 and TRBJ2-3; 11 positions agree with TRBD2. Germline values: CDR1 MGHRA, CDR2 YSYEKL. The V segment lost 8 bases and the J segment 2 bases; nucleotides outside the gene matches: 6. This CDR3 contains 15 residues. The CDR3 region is CASQTSGGLTDTQYF. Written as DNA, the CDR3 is TGCGCCAGCCAAACTAGCGGGGGTCTCACAGATACGCAGTATTTT.

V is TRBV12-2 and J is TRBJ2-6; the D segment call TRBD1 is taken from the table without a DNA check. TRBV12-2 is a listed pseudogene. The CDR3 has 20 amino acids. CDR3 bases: TGTGCAAGTCGCTTACCGGATCCAAGACAGGGAGAGTCTGGGGCCAACGTCCTGACTTTC. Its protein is CASRLPDPRQGESGANVLTF.

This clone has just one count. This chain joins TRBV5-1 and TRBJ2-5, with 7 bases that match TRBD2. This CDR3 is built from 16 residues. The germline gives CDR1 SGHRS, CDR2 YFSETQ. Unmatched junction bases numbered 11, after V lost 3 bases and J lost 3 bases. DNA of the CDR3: TGCGCCAGCAGCTCTTCCTTTGCGGGGGAAAAAGAGACCCAGTACTTC. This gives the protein CASSSSFAGEKETQYF.